The rows below give T cell receptor beta chains drawn from one sample of a study of shared clonotypes between healthy human individuals. The protocol was immunoSEQ multiplex PCR, while the TCRdb copy is restricted to in-frame clones and leaves out a portion. Found here are roughly 2.1 million clones, approximately 94% of them singletons; the top ten hold more than 1.5%. Sequencing was performed on naive CD8+ T cells from PBMCs. These receptors were obtained from a man aged 18 to 29 in good health. Some clones in this sample may be carry-over from other donors' samples. CDR3s include the opening cysteine and the closing phenylalanine or tryptophan. Fields, in order: D gene, clone size, J gene, V gene, CDR3 protein, CDR3 DNA. D genes are given only for firm matches. Only part of the rows carry a size: once, few, many, or a class if the clone is expanded.

-,-,TRBJ2-1,TRBV27,CASSLPGYNEQFF,TGTGCCAGCAGTTTACCCGGATACAATGAGCAGTTCTTC
-,-,TRBJ1-6,TRBV9,CASSPGLGSYNSPLHF,TGTGCCAGCAGCCCTGGGTTGGGCTCCTATAATTCACCCCTCCACTTT
-,once,TRBJ2-2,TRBV6-1,CASRGNTGELFF,TGTGCCAGCAGGGGGAACACCGGGGAGCTGTTTTTT
TRBD1,once,TRBJ1-1,TRBV6-5,CASRDRGTNTEAFF,TGTGCCAGCAGGGACAGGGGAACGAACACTGAAGCTTTCTTT
-,-,TRBJ1-1,TRBV9,CASSVVRGGTEAFF,TGTGCCAGCAGCGTAGTCAGGGGTGGCACTGAAGCTTTCTTT
-,-,TRBJ2-7,TRBV7-9,CASSSSSYEQYF,TGTGCCAGCAGCTCCTCCTCCTACGAGCAGTACTTC
-,-,TRBJ1-2,TRBV30,CAWSVQGSHYGYTF,TGTGCCTGGAGTGTACAAGGGTCGCACTATGGCTACACCTTC
-,-,TRBJ2-7,TRBV15,CATSRDWGQTRSEQYF,TGTGCCACCAGCAGAGATTGGGGACAGACTAGGTCCGAGCAGTACTTC
-,-,TRBJ2-1,TRBV9,CASSSYSGSYNEQFF,TGTGCCAGCAGCTCCTATAGCGGCTCCTACAATGAGCAGTTCTTC
TRBD1,-,TRBJ1-2,TRBV27,CASSSRQGQTYGYTF,TGTGCCAGCAGTTCCCGACAGGGTCAGACTTATGGCTACACCTTC
-,-,TRBJ2-7,TRBV2,CASSEGLGIGAYEQYF,TGTGCCAGCAGTGAAGGGTTAGGGATAGGTGCCTACGAGCAGTACTTC
-,once,TRBJ1-2,TRBV27,CASSSSGPYGYTF,TGTGCCAGCAGTAGCTCCGGTCCGTATGGCTACACCTTC
-,once,TRBJ1-3,TRBV28,CASSFGPRRGSGNTIYF,TGTGCCAGCAGTTTTGGACCTCGTAGGGGCTCTGGAAACACCATATATTTT
TRBD1,once,TRBJ2-7,TRBV27,CASSRRDRYFYEQYF,TGTGCCAGCAGTCGCCGGGACAGATATTTTTACGAGCAGTACTTC
-,-,TRBJ1-1,TRBV5-6,CASSLVINTEAFF,TGTGCCAGCAGCTTGGTCATAAACACTGAAGCTTTCTTT
-,once,TRBJ2-1,TRBV28,CASTGRAVSYNEQFF,TGTGCCAGCACCGGGCGGGCAGTATCTTACAATGAGCAGTTCTTC
-,-,TRBJ1-2,TRBV7-9,CASTIARGAASYGYTF,TGTGCCAGCACCATCGCCCGTGGGGCAGCAAGCTATGGCTACACCTTC
-,few,TRBJ2-1,TRBV2,CASSDLGNEQFF,TGTGCCAGCAGTGATCTGGGGAATGAGCAGTTCTTC
-,few,TRBJ2-1,TRBV7-2,CASSLASALYNEQFF,TGTGCCAGCAGCTTAGCGAGCGCCCTCTACAATGAGCAGTTCTTC
-,-,TRBJ2-7,TRBV11-1,CASSLGIVGEQYF,TGTGCCAGCAGCTTGGGTATTGTGGGCGAGCAGTACTTC
-,few,TRBJ1-1,TRBV20-1,CSAWDGGEAFF,TGCAGTGCATGGGACGGGGGTGAAGCTTTCTTT
-,once,TRBJ1-1,TRBV16,CASSQSTVNTEAFF,TGTGCCAGCAGCCAATCGACGGTAAACACTGAAGCTTTCTTT
-,-,TRBJ2-1,TRBV9,CASSPSGHPNNEQFF,TGTGCCAGCAGCCCTTCGGGACATCCCAACAATGAGCAGTTCTTC
TRBD2,-,TRBJ2-2,TRBV11-2,CASSPGRIAGVNTGELFF,TGTGCCAGCAGCCCAGGAAGAATAGCGGGGGTGAACACCGGGGAGCTGTTTTTT